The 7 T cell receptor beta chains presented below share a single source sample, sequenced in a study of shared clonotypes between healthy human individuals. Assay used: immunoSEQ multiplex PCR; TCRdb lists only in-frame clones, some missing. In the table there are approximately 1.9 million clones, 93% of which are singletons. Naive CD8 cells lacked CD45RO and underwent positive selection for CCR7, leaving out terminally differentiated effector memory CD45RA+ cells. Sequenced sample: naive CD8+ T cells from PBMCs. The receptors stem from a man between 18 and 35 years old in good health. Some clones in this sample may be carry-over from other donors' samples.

As DNA, the CDR3 is TGTGCCAGCAGCTTCCCGTCCGCCGGGACTAGAGCCAACGAGCAGTACTTC. This gives the protein CASSFPSAGTRANEQYF. V is TRBV11-2 and J is TRBJ2-7; 8 nucleotides agree with TRBD2. CDR1 and CDR2 from the germline V gene are SGHAT and FQNNGV. The CDR3 has 17 residues. J lost 5 bases, V lost 3 bases, and 15 bases had no gene match. The entire variable domain, with the rest obtained from reference TRBV11-2 and TRBJ2-7, is as follows: EAGVAQSPRYKIIEKRQSVAFWCNPISGHATLYWYQQILGQGPKLLIQFQNNGVVDDSQLPKDRFSAERLKGVDSTLKIQPAKLEDSAVYLCASSFPSAGTRANEQYFGPGTRLTVT.

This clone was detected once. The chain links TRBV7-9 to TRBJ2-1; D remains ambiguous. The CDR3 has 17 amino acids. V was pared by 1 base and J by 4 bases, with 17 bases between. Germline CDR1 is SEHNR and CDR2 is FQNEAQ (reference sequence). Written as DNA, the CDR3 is TGTGCCAGCAGCTTAGGCTTTGGGTCCCCCACGTACAATGAGCAGTTCTTC. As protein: CASSLGFGSPTYNEQFF.

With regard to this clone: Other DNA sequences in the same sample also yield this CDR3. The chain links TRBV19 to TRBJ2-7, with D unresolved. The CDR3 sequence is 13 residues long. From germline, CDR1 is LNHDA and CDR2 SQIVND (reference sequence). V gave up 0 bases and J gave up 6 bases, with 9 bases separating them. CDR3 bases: TGTGCCAGTAGTATAGAAGGGTCTCTCGAGCAGTACTTC. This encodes CASSIEGSLEQYF.

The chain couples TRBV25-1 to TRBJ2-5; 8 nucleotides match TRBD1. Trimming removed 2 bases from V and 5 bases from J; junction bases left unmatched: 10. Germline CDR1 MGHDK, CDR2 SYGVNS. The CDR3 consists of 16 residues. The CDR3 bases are TGTGCCAGCAGTGAACCGACAGGGGCCAGGCACGAGACCCAGTACTTC. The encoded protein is CASSEPTGARHETQYF.

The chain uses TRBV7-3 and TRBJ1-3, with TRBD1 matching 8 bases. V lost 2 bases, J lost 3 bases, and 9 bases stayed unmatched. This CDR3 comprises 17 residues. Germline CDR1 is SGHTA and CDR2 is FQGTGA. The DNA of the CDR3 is TGTGCCAGCAGCTTAGGGGCAGGGGGCGAAGATGGAAACACCATATATTTT. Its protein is CASSLGAGGEDGNTIYF.

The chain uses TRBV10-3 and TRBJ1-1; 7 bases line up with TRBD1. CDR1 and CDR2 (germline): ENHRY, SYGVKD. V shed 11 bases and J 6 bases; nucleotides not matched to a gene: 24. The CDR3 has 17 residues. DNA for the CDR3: TGTGCCGCCCAGGGGGGCTCCGGCGGCCGAGAGGGGTCTGAAGCTTTCTTT. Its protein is CAAQGGSGGREGSEAFF.

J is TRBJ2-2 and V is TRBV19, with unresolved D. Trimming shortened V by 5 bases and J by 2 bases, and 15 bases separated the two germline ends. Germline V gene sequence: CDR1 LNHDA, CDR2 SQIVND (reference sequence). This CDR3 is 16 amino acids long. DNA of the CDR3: TGTGCCAGTAGTCCGACACGGATAACTAACACCGGGGAGCTGTTTTTT. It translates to CASSPTRITNTGELFF.